These 9 T cell receptor beta chains were sequenced from one sample in a study of CD8+ T cells in alopecia areata. cDNA serving as the sequencing template came from extracted, reverse transcribed RNA. Repertoires were generated with immunoSEQ multiplex PCR, while TCRdb's copy carries only in-frame clones and drops some. Observed in the sample are around 1,300 clones, none of them singletons. Sequenced: lesional skin. These receptors all stem from a C3H/HeJ mouse with alopecia areata. MHC haplotype of the strain: H2-k.

This clone was seen many times. Here the gene names and germline are mouse. From the germline J gene comes the end of the CDR3, since the read stops 4 residues before it. V gene TRBV19 combines with J gene TRBJ2-7, with 7 bases lining up with TRBD2. The CDR3 contains 15 residues. V trimming: 5 bases; J trimming: 0 bases; junction bases outside the gene matches: 8. CDR1 FNHDT and CDR2 SITEND come from the germline V gene (reference sequence). The CDR3 loop is CASSPLGGFSYEQYF. The CDR3 bases that were read are TGTGCCAGCAGCCCCTTGGGGGGATTCTCCTAT.

In its sample, this clone was seen many times. Mouse names are used for the genes. The read finishes 4 residues shy of the CDR3 end, and the germline J gene is used to complete it. The J gene is TRBJ2-4, the V gene TRBV29, with 7 bases aligning to TRBD2. Looked up from germline, CDR1 is MSHET and CDR2 is SYDVDS. The CDR3 totals 14 residues. Unmatched junction bases numbered 6, after V lost 6 bases and J lost 3 bases. The sequenced part of the CDR3 DNA is TGTGCTAGCAGATGGCCGGGGGGGCAAAAC. Protein sequence: CASRWPGGQN. The entire CDR3 protein is CASRWPGGQNTLYF. Full variable domain (outside the CDR3, taken from reference TRBV29 and TRBJ2-4): DMKVTQMPRYLIKRMGENVLLECGQDMSHETMYWYRQDPGLGLQLIYISYDVDSNSEGDIPKGYRVSRKKREHFSLILDSAKTNQTSVYFCASRWPGGQNTLYFGAGTRLSVL.

Many counts were recorded for this clone. Gene names are mouse gene names. The covered CDR3 bases are TGTGCCAGCAGTAGGGGGCGAGGCACA. It yields the protein CASSRGRGT. The complete CDR3 protein is CASSRGRGTEVFF. The chain is built from TRBV19 and TRBJ1-1, with D possibly TRBD1 on 6 matching bases. The DNA ends 4 residues before the CDR3 does, and the rest of the CDR3 is filled in from the germline J gene. V was pared by 3 bases and J by 4 bases, with 10 bases between. The V gene's germline CDR1 is FNHDT and CDR2 SITEND (reference sequence). The CDR3 is 13 amino acids.

Ten or more counts support this clone. Gene names follow the mouse nomenclature. The read ends 4 residues before the CDR3 terminus; that terminus is restored from the germline J gene. J is TRBJ2-5 and V is TRBV13-2; 12 bases are shared with TRBD2. The CDR3 is 16 residues long. Germline V gene data show CDR1 as NNHNN and CDR2 as SYGAGS (reference sequence). The covered CDR3 bases are TGTGCCAGCGGTGATGCGACTGGGGGGGCGCGAGAC. This translates into CASGDATGGARD. From start to end, the CDR3 is CASGDATGGARDTQYF.

The table lists this clone with many counts. Genes and germline come from the mouse. The read falls 4 residues short of the CDR3 end, and the missing part is taken from the germline J gene. The gene calls are TRBV5 and TRBJ2-5; possible D gene TRBD2, 6 bases. This CDR3 contains 14 residues. The V gene lost 4 bases and the J gene lost 0 bases, with 8 bases spanning the gap. Germline values: CDR1 LGHNA, CDR2 YNLKQL (reference sequence). Here the CDR3 reads CASSRWGNQDTQYF. CDR3 DNA, as far as it was read: TGTGCCAGCAGCCGCTGGGGTAACCAAGAC.

This clone was seen ten or more times. Gene names refer to mouse genes. With the read ending 4 residues before the CDR3 end, the germline J gene is used to fill in that end. The genes are TRBV2 and TRBJ2-7; 7 nucleotides agree with TRBD2. Germline CDR1 LGHNA, CDR2 YSYQKL. The CDR3 is 14 residues long. V shed 4 bases, J shed 0 bases, and the junction held 3 bases outside the gene matches. CDR3 sequence: CASSPDWASYEQYF. The sequenced CDR3 bases are TGTGCCAGCAGCCCAGACTGGGCCTCCTAT.

Judged by abundance, this clone is medium-sized. Gene names follow the mouse nomenclature. The read ends 4 residues before the CDR3 terminus; that terminus is restored from the germline J gene. The chain is built from TRBV19 and TRBJ1-1; unclear D gene. The CDR3 contains 14 residues. Trimming took off 2 bases at V and 0 bases at J, with 8 bases between the two ends. The germline CDR1 and CDR2 sequences are FNHDT and SITEND (reference sequence). The sequenced CDR3 bases are TGTGCCAGCAGTATTATTACAGCAAACACA. Its translation is CASSIITANT. From start to end, the CDR3 is CASSIITANTEVFF.

This clone was seen repeatedly, ten times or more. Germline and genes: mouse. The read ends 4 residues before the CDR3 terminus; that terminus is restored from the germline J gene. V and J are TRBV15 and TRBJ2-1; a possible D gene is TRBD1 (5 bases). The CDR3 is made up of 12 amino acids. Trimming stripped 2 bases from V and 6 bases from J, with 5 bases between. Germline-derived CDR1 and CDR2 are SGHND and FRSKSL. The CDR3 bases that were read are TGTGCCAGCAGTTTACAGGGTGCT. Its protein product is CASSLQGA. The full CDR3 is CASSLQGAEQFF. Complete variable domain (other parts from reference TRBV15 and TRBJ2-1): DAGVTQTPRHEVAEKGQTIILKCEPVSGHNDLFWYRQTKIQGLELLSYFRSKSLMEDGGAFKDRFKAEMLNSSFSTLKIQPTEPKDSAVYLCASSLQGAEQFFGPGTRLTVL.

This clone was recorded a few times. Translating the DNA gives a protein that differs from the TCRdb entry at residue 10; the protein shown here is that DNA translation. Gene names are mouse gene names. The CDR3 end falls 3 residues outside the read, so it is completed with the germline J gene. V gene TRBV19 combines with J gene TRBJ1-6; TRBD1 aligns across 7 bases. TRBJ1-6 is noted as an ORF with a role that remains uncertain. Germline V gene lookup returns CDR1 FNHDT and CDR2 SITEND (reference sequence). This CDR3 has 13 residues. The V and J ends lost 4 bases and 10 bases, in that order; junction bases with no gene match: 5. The sequenced CDR3 bases are TGTGCCAGCAGTTCCCTACAGGGGTCGCCC. This sequence encodes CASSSLQGSP. The whole CDR3 reads CASSSLQGSPLYF.